These T cell receptor beta chains were read from a single sample in a study of blood T cell repertoires in COVID-19. The method was immunoSEQ multiplex PCR; TCRdb's version includes in-frame clones alone and lacks a portion of them. Of tens of thousands of clones listed, about 85% are singletons. The sample taken for sequencing was peripheral blood. The receptors here all came from a middle-aged man with active COVID-19. The CDR3 runs from the conserved cysteine through the conserved F or W. A D gene is named only where the DNA matches it firmly. Rows may omit the clone size; those that give it use once, few, many or a size class.

>-|TRBV6-5|-|TRBJ2-7
TGTGCCAGCAGTCAGACTTTTCTTCGGCCCGAGCAGTACTTC
CASSQTFLRPEQYF
>-|TRBV6-5|-|TRBJ1-4
TGTGCCAGCAGTACGGGTGCAACTAATGAAAAACTGTTTTTT
CASSTGATNEKLFF
>-|TRBV5-1|TRBD1|TRBJ1-1
TGCGCCAGCAGTGGACAGGGAGGAAACACTGAAGCTTTCTTT
CASSGQGGNTEAFF
>-|TRBV5-1|-|TRBJ1-6
TGCGCCAGCAGACTCACAAACAGGGTCGGGCCCCTCCACTTT
CASRLTNRVGPLHF
>-|TRBV7-2|TRBD2|TRBJ2-3
TGTGCCAGCAGCACGGGACTAGCGGGAACCCACACAGATACGCAGTATTTT
CASSTGLAGTHTDTQYF
>-|TRBV19|-|TRBJ2-6
TGTGCCAGTACATCCGGGGCCAACGTCCTGACTTTC
CASTSGANVLTF
>-|TRBV7-2|TRBD1|TRBJ1-2
TGTGCCAGCAGCTTACGACAGGGTAATCTCTATGGCTACACCTTC
CASSLRQGNLYGYTF
>once|TRBV3-1/TRBV3-2|-|TRBJ2-7
TGTGCCAGCAGCCAAGTTGGGATCAGGGCCGGCGAGCAGTACTTC
CASSQVGIRAGEQYF
>-|TRBV5-5|TRBD2|TRBJ2-7
TGTGCCAGCAGACCGGGACTAGCGGTCTACGAGCAGTACTTC
CASRPGLAVYEQYF
>-|TRBV4-1|TRBD1|TRBJ2-3
TGCGCCAGCAGCCCCCGGATGACAGGGGGCACTCGCAGTTTACTAGATACGCAGTATTTT
CASSPRMTGGTRSLLDTQYF
>-|TRBV3-1/TRBV3-2|TRBD2|TRBJ2-1
TGTGCCAGCAGCCAAGCCCCGGGGGGGTGTAATCCTAATGAGCAGTTCTTC
CASSQAPGGCNPNEQFF
>few|TRBV5-1|-|TRBJ1-6
TGCGCCAGCAGCTTACAGGGTAGAGGTTCACCCCTCCACTTT
CASSLQGRGSPLHF
>-|TRBV21-1|-|TRBJ1-3
TGTGCCAGCAGCAAAACTATCTGGGGGGACAGGGGCCCTCCGAGTGGAAACACCATATATTTT
CASSKTIWGDRGPPSGNTIYF
>-|TRBV7-2|TRBD1|TRBJ1-1
TGTGCCAGCAGCGAAGCCAGCTTGGGACAGCGAAAAGCTTTCTTT
CASSEASLGQRKAFF
>-|TRBV19|-|TRBJ1-1
TGTGCCAGTAGTACATTCGAGGGTCCTCCGGGAACTGAAGCTTTCTTT
CASSTFEGPPGTEAFF
>-|TRBV15|TRBD1|TRBJ2-7
TGTGCCACCAGCGCGTGGGACAGCGACTACGAGCAGTACTTC
CATSAWDSDYEQYF
>-|TRBV7-2|TRBD2|TRBJ2-7
TGTGCCAGCAGCTTAGGCGGGAGTAAGGACGAGCAGTACTTC
CASSLGGSKDEQYF
>-|TRBV5-1|-|TRBJ2-3
TGCGCCAGCAGCTTCCTGGGCAGCACAGATACGCAGTATTTT
CASSFLGSTDTQYF
>-|TRBV11-3|TRBD1|TRBJ1-2
TGTGCCAGCAGCTCTAGACAGGGCAGTCTCTATGGCTACACCTTC
CASSSRQGSLYGYTF
>-|TRBV6-2/TRBV6-3|TRBD1|TRBJ1-1
TGTGCCAGCAGCTCCCAGGGGGCGAACACTGAAGCTTTCTTT
CASSSQGANTEAFF
>-|TRBV7-2|-|TRBJ2-3
TGTGCCAGCAGCTCGTCCGGGACTCACCCAGATACGCAGTATTTT
CASSSSGTHPDTQYF
>-|TRBV4-2|-|TRBJ1-1
TGTGCCAGCAGTTACGAGACAAGAAACTCTGGGACTGAAGCTTTCTTT
CASSYETRNSGTEAFF
>-|TRBV7-2|-|TRBJ2-3
TGTGCCAGCAGCTTAGCGCTCTGGCAGGATAGCACAGATACGCAGTATTTT
CASSLALWQDSTDTQYF
>-|TRBV19|-|TRBJ2-2
TGTGCCAGCAAAAAAACAGGGCTATCGAACACCGGGGAGCTGTTTTTT
CASKKTGLSNTGELFF
>-|TRBV6-4|TRBD2|TRBJ2-1
TGTGCCAGCAGCCCTCGGACTAGCGGGGAAGGGCGGCAGTTCTTC
CASSPRTSGEGRQFF
>-|TRBV5-8|-|TRBJ2-4
TGTGCCAGCAGCCCTATTAGGGGAATAAGGTACTTC
CASSPIRGIRYF
>-|TRBV3-1/TRBV3-2|-|TRBJ2-7
TGTGCCAGCAGCCCAGGGACTCCCTTGTACGCCTACGAGCAGTACTTC
CASSPGTPLYAYEQYF
>-|TRBV5-6|-|TRBJ2-7
TGTGCCAGCAGCTCCCTGACAGGCGCCTACGAGCAGTACTTC
CASSSLTGAYEQYF
>-|TRBV5-1|-|TRBJ2-7
TGCGCCAGCAGCACCCCAGGGTTCTACGAGCAGTACTTC
CASSTPGFYEQYF
>few|TRBV18|-|TRBJ2-1
TGTGCCAGCTCACCGCTACTAGCCGGAGGTGGCAATGAGCAGTTCTTC
CASSPLLAGGGNEQFF
>-|TRBV7-2|-|TRBJ1-3
TGTGCCAGCAGCTTGGCTCCAGCGGGCTCTGGAAACACCATATATTTT
CASSLAPAGSGNTIYF
>once|TRBV4-2|TRBD1|TRBJ1-1
TGTGCCAGCAGCCAGGGGGACAGGGGAACTGAAGCTTTCTTT
CASSQGDRGTEAFF
>-|TRBV10-3|TRBD1|TRBJ2-3
TGTGCCATCAGCCCGGGACAGGGGGTGGTAGATACGCAGTATTTT
CAISPGQGVVDTQYF
>-|TRBV19|TRBD1|TRBJ1-5
TGTGCCAGTAGTATCGGGCCTTGGAACAGGGGGCGCTTGGGCAATCAGCCCCAGCATTTT
CASSIGPWNRGRLGNQPQHF
>-|TRBV18|-|TRBJ2-7
TGTGCCAGCTCACCACTCGCGGGTGCCTACGAGCAGTACTTC
CASSPLAGAYEQYF
>-|TRBV29-1|TRBD1|TRBJ2-1
TGCAGCGTTGGACAGGGGGGCCCCAATGAGCAGTTCTTC
CSVGQGGPNEQFF
>-|TRBV15|-|TRBJ1-5
TGTGCCACCAGCAGAGATGCGAGGGAGCCCCAGCATTTT
CATSRDAREPQHF
>-|TRBV4-2|-|TRBJ1-1
TGTGCCAGCAGCCAAGATTCAGGGGCTAGGGAAGCTTTCTTT
CASSQDSGAREAFF
>once|TRBV19|TRBD1|TRBJ2-6
TGTGCCACCAGGGGGCTTGAGGCCAACGTCCTGACTTTC
CATRGLEANVLTF
>-|TRBV30|-|TRBJ1-2
TGTGCCTGGAGTGCACCACATGTGACGACAGCAGAAAGGGATTATGGCTACACCTTC
CAWSAPHVTTAERDYGYTF
>-|TRBV24-1|TRBD1|TRBJ2-5
TGTGCCACCAGTGTGGGACAGCAAGAGACCCAGTACTTC
CATSVGQQETQYF
>-|TRBV19|-|TRBJ1-5
TGTGCCAGTAGTATGGGGCAGGGTAGTCAGCCCCAGCATTTT
CASSMGQGSQPQHF
>once|TRBV10-3|TRBD1|TRBJ2-7
TGTGCCATCAGGCCCTCAGGGGGTGGGATATCCTACGAGCAGTACTTC
CAIRPSGGGISYEQYF